The rows below give T cell receptor beta chains drawn from one sample of a study of blood T cells in healthy people across ages. TCRdb reanalysed the 5' RACE reads using MiXCR and keeps one entry per CDR3 protein. The sample has around 870,000 distinct CDR3 sequences, about 28% seen once. Sequenced material: blood. The receptors shown here come from a woman older than 75 in good health. Both conserved end residues are trimmed from each CDR3. The order of the fields is J gene, V gene, CDR3 protein.

J: TRBJ2-3
V: TRBV6-1
CDR3: ASRRMGKMADTQY

J: TRBJ1-6
V: TRBV3-1
CDR3: ASRGQGAGNSPLH

J: TRBJ1-1
V: TRBV20-1
CDR3: SVGQRNTEAF

J: TRBJ1-1
V: TRBV20-1
CDR3: SARGYGGGDTEAF

J: TRBJ2-5
V: TRBV7-6
CDR3: ASSTNTGVKTQY

J: TRBJ2-3
V: TRBV5-5
CDR3: ASETTPGTRGSDTQY

J: TRBJ2-2
V: TRBV5-6
CDR3: ASSLRVNTGELF

J: TRBJ1-2
V: TRBV6-1
CDR3: ASSEVQGYGYT

J: TRBJ2-7
V: TRBV5-5
CDR3: ASSLGGGDEQY

J: TRBJ2-7
V: TRBV11-2
CDR3: ASSSGGRTYEQY

J: TRBJ1-4
V: TRBV7-9
CDR3: ASSLEGASREKLF

J: TRBJ2-5
V: TRBV5-5
CDR3: ASAPGVEETQY

J: TRBJ2-1
V: TRBV7-6
CDR3: ASSFGDEGSSYNEQF

J: TRBJ1-1
V: TRBV7-8
CDR3: ASSLVLTNTEAF

J: TRBJ2-1
V: TRBV9
CDR3: ASSVVGLAGATPSYDEQF

J: TRBJ2-7
V: TRBV7-2
CDR3: ASSLGPADYEQY